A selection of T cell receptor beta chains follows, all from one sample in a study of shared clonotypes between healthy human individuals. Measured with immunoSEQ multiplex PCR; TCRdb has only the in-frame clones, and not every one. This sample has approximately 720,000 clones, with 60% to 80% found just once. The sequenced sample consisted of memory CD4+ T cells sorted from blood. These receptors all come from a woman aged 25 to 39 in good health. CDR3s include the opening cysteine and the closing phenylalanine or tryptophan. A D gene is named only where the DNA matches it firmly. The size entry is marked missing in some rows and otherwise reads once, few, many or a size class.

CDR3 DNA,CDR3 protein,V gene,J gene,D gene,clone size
TGTGCCAGCAGTCCCACCCAGGGGTACACCGGGGAGCTGTTTTTT,CASSPTQGYTGELFF,TRBV6-5,TRBJ2-2,NA,few
TGTGCCAGCACCCGGACAGGAGGGTATCAGCCCCAGCATTTT,CASTRTGGYQPQHF,TRBV2,TRBJ1-5,TRBD1,many
TGTGCCAGCAGCTTTCTGCGGGATAGCAATCAGCCCCAGCATTTT,CASSFLRDSNQPQHF,TRBV5-5,TRBJ1-5,NA,NA
TGTGCCACCAGCGCCGGGACAACTAATGAAAAACTGTTTTTT,CATSAGTTNEKLFF,TRBV10-3,TRBJ1-4,NA,once
TGTGCCAGTCGAAGCGGGGGGAACACCGGGGAGCTGTTTTTT,CASRSGGNTGELFF,TRBV27,TRBJ2-2,TRBD2,NA
TGTGCCAGCACACCGACAGCGAGCTCCTACGAGCAGTACTTC,CASTPTASSYEQYF,TRBV6-1,TRBJ2-7,NA,NA
TGTGCCAGCAGAGAAAGATGGGACGACGGGGAAGCTTTCTTT,CASRERWDDGEAFF,TRBV2,TRBJ1-1,NA,NA
TGTGCCAGCAGTGGTTGGTCCTCTGGAAACACCATATATTTT,CASSGWSSGNTIYF,TRBV6-1,TRBJ1-3,NA,NA
TGTGCCAGCAGAGCACTAGCGGGAGTGCTTAATGAGCAGTTCTTC,CASRALAGVLNEQFF,TRBV2,TRBJ2-1,TRBD2,NA
TGTGCCAGCAGTGAACAAGGACACCGCTCCTACGAGCAGTACTTC,CASSEQGHRSYEQYF,TRBV25-1,TRBJ2-7,NA,NA
TGTGCCAGCAGTGAATTAACCAGGGACACTGAAGCTTTCTTT,CASSELTRDTEAFF,TRBV25-1,TRBJ1-1,NA,NA
TGTGCCAGCAGTTCCACCCCGGACAGGTCCGGAGATACGCAGTATTTT,CASSSTPDRSGDTQYF,TRBV27,TRBJ2-3,TRBD1,NA
TGTGCCAGCAACTACCTCGGGACTAGCGCACAAGAGACCCAGTACTTC,CASNYLGTSAQETQYF,TRBV2,TRBJ2-5,TRBD2,NA
TGTGCCAGCAGCAAAAACGCGGTAAGCTCCTACAATGAGCAGTTCTTC,CASSKNAVSSYNEQFF,TRBV7-2,TRBJ2-1,NA,NA
TGTGCCAGCTCACCAGCAACTAATGAAAAACTGTTTTTT,CASSPATNEKLFF,TRBV18,TRBJ1-4,NA,few
TGCGCCAGCAGCCAAGATCCGAGGACAAACTCTAATGAGCAGTTCTTC,CASSQDPRTNSNEQFF,TRBV4-1,TRBJ2-1,NA,NA
TGTGCCAGCAGTCTCCGAGGGGGTGTAGCCAAAAACATTCAGTACTTC,CASSLRGGVAKNIQYF,TRBV28,TRBJ2-4,NA,NA
TGTGCCAGCAGACCGGACGTGAGTGGGGAGACCCAGTACTTC,CASRPDVSGETQYF,TRBV5-4,TRBJ2-5,NA,NA
TGCAGCTCACGAGAGGGAGCAGATACGCAGTATTTT,CSSREGADTQYF,TRBV29-1,TRBJ2-3,NA,once
TGTGCCAGCTGCCTCCGGGACAGACACTACAATGAGCAGTTCTTC,CASCLRDRHYNEQFF,TRBV28,TRBJ2-1,TRBD1,NA
TGTGCCAGGAACCGGGACCAGAACACCGGGGAGCTGTTTTTT,CARNRDQNTGELFF,TRBV2,TRBJ2-2,NA,NA
TGCGCCAGCAGCTTGCTGGGACAGGGTTTCTCATCCGGGGAGCTGTTTTTT,CASSLLGQGFSSGELFF,TRBV5-1,TRBJ2-2,TRBD1,NA
TGCGCCAGCAGCCCTCCGGGACAGGGGACCACCGGGGAGCTGTTTTTT,CASSPPGQGTTGELFF,TRBV4-1,TRBJ2-2,TRBD1,NA
TGTGCCAGCAGTTTTTTGGGCTCCTACAATGAGCAGTTCTTC,CASSFLGSYNEQFF,TRBV27,TRBJ2-1,NA,NA
TGCAGCGTTGGGTCGGGTGGACAGGTAGACGCCGGGGAGCTGTTTTTT,CSVGSGGQVDAGELFF,TRBV29-1,TRBJ2-2,TRBD1,NA
TGTGCCAGCAGCGACCGGACAGGTCTCGGGGAGCTGTTTTTT,CASSDRTGLGELFF,TRBV7-3,TRBJ2-2,TRBD1,NA
TGTGCCAGCAGTGGGCAGGTCAATCAGCCCCAGCATTTT,CASSGQVNQPQHF,TRBV27,TRBJ1-5,NA,NA